This passage covers 16 T cell receptor beta chains from one sample sequenced in a study of PD-1 blockade in classical Hodgkin lymphoma. Documented time point: newly diagnosed, previously untreated cHL patient sample. Generated by immunoSEQ multiplex PCR, the TCRdb table keeps only in-frame clones and is missing some. The table includes more than 15,000 clones, 87% detected once. Sequences were obtained from peripheral blood mononuclear cells (PBMCs). The receptor set was obtained from a human donor with classical Hodgkin lymphoma.

This clone is a singleton in its sample. The chain uses TRBV7-9 and TRBJ1-2; a weak D match, TRBD1 (5 bases). The germline V gene has CDR1 SEHNR and CDR2 FQNEAQ (reference sequence). CDR3 length: 14 amino acids. V gave up 5 bases and J gave up 4 bases, with 14 bases separating them. CDR3: CASSISRDGYGYTF. DNA of the CDR3: TGTGCCAGCAGCATTTCCCGGGACGGCTATGGCTACACCTTC.

This clone has only a few counts. The chain has TRBV19 and TRBJ2-2, with D possibly matching TRBD2 (5 bases). The CDR3 sequence is 15 residues long. V lost 3 bases and J 3 bases, leaving 11 bases between the germline ends. Germline CDR1 is LNHDA and CDR2 is SQIVND (reference sequence). CDR3 residues: CASSIEGGYTGELFF. The CDR3 bases are TGTGCCAGTAGTATTGAGGGCGGGTACACCGGGGAGCTGTTTTTT.

This clone showed up just a few times. The V gene is TRBV7-2, the J gene TRBJ2-5; 7 bases fit TRBD1. The CDR3 has 14 amino acids. The germline gives CDR1 SGHTA, CDR2 FQGNSA. Trimming removed 1 base from V and 5 bases from J; junction bases left unmatched: 4. The CDR3 protein is CASSLGGRGETQYF. CDR3 nucleotide sequence: TGTGCCAGCAGCTTAGGAGGCAGGGGGGAGACCCAGTACTTC.

This clone was seen just once. The chain links TRBV5-1 to TRBJ2-3; 14 bases match TRBD2. Germline V gene data show CDR1 as SGHRS and CDR2 as YFSETQ. The CDR3 loop spans 14 amino acids. V trimming: 7 bases; J trimming: 6 bases; junction bases outside the gene matches: 4. CDR3 nucleotide sequence: TGCGCCAGCCGGACTAGCGGGAGGATGGATACGCAGTATTTT. Protein sequence: CASRTSGRMDTQYF.

The chain is built from TRBV18 and TRBJ2-6; 10 bases agree with TRBD2. Looked up from germline, CDR1 is KGHSH and CDR2 is LQKENI. Trimming at V came to 1 base and at J to 0 bases, leaving 12 bases not matched to a gene. This CDR3 has 21 residues. CDR3 residues: CASSPLAVLAGANSGANVLTF. DNA of the CDR3: TGTGCCAGCTCACCACTAGCAGTCCTAGCGGGAGCCAACTCTGGGGCCAACGTCCTGACTTTC.

The chain has TRBV12-2 and TRBJ1-4. TRBV12-2 constitutes a pseudogene. The CDR3 is 13 residues long. CDR3 sequence (DNA): TGTGCAATCATGGATGCAACTAATGAAAAACTGTTTTTT. This sequence encodes CAIMDATNEKLFF.

J is TRBJ1-1 and V is TRBV2; the D is unclear. The CDR3 sequence is 14 residues long. V was clipped by 2 bases and J by 5 bases, with 12 bases between them. In germline, CDR1 is SNHLY, CDR2 FYNNEI. CDR3 sequence: CASSELGRRTEAFF. The CDR3 DNA is TGTGCCAGCAGTGAATTAGGCCGGAGGACTGAAGCTTTCTTT.

As to this clone: In the same sample, other DNA sequences code for this CDR3. The V gene is TRBV7-9, the J gene TRBJ2-5; the match to TRBD2 covers 13 bases. This CDR3 is 16 amino acids long. Germline-derived CDR1 and CDR2 are SEHNR and FQNEAQ (reference sequence). J lost 5 bases, V lost 5 bases, and 8 bases had no gene match. Written as DNA, the CDR3 is TGTGCCAGCAGCACCGGGACTAGCGGGATCGGGGAGACCCAGTACTTC. Its protein is CASSTGTSGIGETQYF.

This clone has only one observation. The genes are TRBV7-9 and TRBJ2-3, with 11 bases matching TRBD2. This CDR3 comprises 16 residues. With V trimmed by 5 bases and J by 2 bases, 6 bases remained unmatched. In germline, CDR1 is SEHNR, CDR2 FQNEAQ (reference sequence). CDR3 sequence: CASSPWTSGYTDTQYF. CDR3 nucleotide sequence: TGTGCCAGCAGCCCCTGGACTAGCGGGTACACAGATACGCAGTATTTT.

The chain combines TRBV7-8 with TRBJ2-5; D remains ambiguous. The ends were cut back, 5 bases at V and 7 bases at J, with 8 bases in the middle. Per germline, CDR1 SGHVS and CDR2 FQNEAQ. The CDR3 sequence is 11 residues long. CDR3 amino acids: CASSSSLTQYF. CDR3 DNA sequence: TGTGCCAGCAGCAGTAGTCTGACCCAGTACTTC.

This chain uses TRBV6-5 with TRBJ2-1; no clear D. From germline, CDR1 is MNHEY and CDR2 SVGAGI. V lost 7 bases and J lost 13, with 20 bases in between. The CDR3 totals 13 residues. The CDR3 DNA reads as TGTGCCAGCACCCCCCTGCCCACCGGGCTTCAGTTCTTC. Residues: CASTPLPTGLQFF.

The V call is TRBV5-1, the J call TRBJ2-3; either TRBD1 or TRBD2 may fit D (5 bases each). The germline V and J ends were trimmed by 3 bases and 2 bases, with 10 bases remaining between them. The germline CDR1 and CDR2 sequences are SGHRS and YFSETQ. CDR3 length equals 14 residues. Here the CDR3 DNA reads TGCGCCAGCAGCTCCGGGACGGTCACAGATACGCAGTATTTT. The encoded protein is CASSSGTVTDTQYF. The variable domain in full, completed from reference TRBV5-1 and TRBJ2-3, reads KAGVTQTPRYLIKTRGQQVTLSCSPISGHRSVSWYQQTPGQGLQFLFEYFSETQRNKGNFPGRFSGRQFSNSRSEMNVSTLELGDSALYLCASSSGTVTDTQYFGPGTRLTVL.

The chain links TRBV9 to TRBJ2-7, with 9 bases lining up with TRBD2. The CDR3 is 18 amino acids. The germline V gene has CDR1 SGDLS and CDR2 YYNGEE. V lost 0 bases, J lost 4 bases, and 14 bases stayed unmatched. CDR3 nucleotides: TGTGCCAGCAGCGTAGGCTGGGGGGGTAGCGGGAGTTTATACGAGCAGTACTTC. Residues: CASSVGWGGSGSLYEQYF.

The chain employs TRBV7-6 and TRBJ2-1; 11 nucleotides match TRBD2. There are 15 residues in the CDR3. CDR1 is SGHVS and CDR2 is FNYEAQ in the germline V gene. With 4 bases clipped from V and 4 bases from J, the junction kept 3 bases outside the gene matches. CDR3 loop: CASSSGTSGYNEQFF. Here the CDR3 DNA reads TGTGCCAGCAGCTCCGGGACTAGCGGTTACAATGAGCAGTTCTTC.

The gene calls are TRBV7-9 and TRBJ2-1, with TRBD2 identical over 8 bases. This CDR3 has 15 residues. CDR1 is SEHNR and CDR2 is FQNEAQ in the germline V gene (reference sequence). Germline trimming cut 5 bases from V and 2 bases from J; bases unmatched to any gene: 5. CDR3 loop: CASSPGRATYNEQFF. Here the CDR3 DNA reads TGTGCCAGCAGCCCCGGGAGGGCCACCTACAATGAGCAGTTCTTC.

This CDR3 reads CASSYSPTQDNQPQHF. CDR3 sequence (DNA): TGTGCCAGCAGTTACTCGCCAACACAGGACAATCAGCCCCAGCATTTT. V is TRBV6-6 and J is TRBJ1-5, with D possibly TRBD1 on 5 matching bases. This CDR3 is built from 16 residues. Trimming left V 0 bases short and J 3 bases short, with 12 bases between. Germline V gives CDR1 MNHNY, CDR2 SVGAGI (reference sequence).